The 9 T cell receptor beta chains below all came from one sample that was sequenced in a study of blood T cell repertoires in COVID-19. Method: immunoSEQ multiplex PCR; TCRdb's copy keeps in-frame clones and lacks some. The table records 140,000 or so clones, about nine tenths of them present only once. Source material: peripheral blood. These TCRs come from a human donor in a cohort sampled during active COVID-19.

The CDR3 region has the DNA TGTGCCAGCAGCTCAGGACAGGTCGGCACTGAAGCTTTCTTT. Its translation is CASSSGQVGTEAFF. J is TRBJ1-1 and V is TRBV11-3; 7 bases are shared with TRBD1. With 4 bases clipped from V and 4 bases from J, the junction kept 6 bases outside the gene matches. The CDR3 spans 14 residues. Germline V lookup: CDR1 SGHNT, CDR2 YENEEA.

This clone has only a few counts. The chain carries TRBV7-9 and TRBJ2-3; D ambiguous. The CDR3 has 15 amino acids. Trimming removed 2 bases at V and 3 bases at J, with 12 bases between. Germline lookup yields CDR1 SEHNR and CDR2 FQNEAQ (reference sequence). The CDR3 DNA sequence: TGTGCCAGCAGCTTAAGTAGCTCGGCAACAGATACGCAGTATTTT. It codes for CASSLSSSATDTQYF.

The chain links TRBV7-9 to TRBJ2-7; D is unclear. The CDR3 extends over 13 amino acids. CDR1 and CDR2 from the germline V gene are SEHNR and FQNEAQ (reference sequence). V was trimmed by 5 bases and J by 4 bases, leaving 12 bases between them. The DNA of the CDR3 is TGTGCCAGCAGCCCATCCGGGTTATACGAGCAGTACTTC. The encoded protein is CASSPSGLYEQYF.

The chain is built from TRBV5-6 and TRBJ1-2; D uncertain. Deletions cut 4 bases from V and 8 bases from J, with 21 bases between. The CDR3 sequence is 15 residues long. Germline V gives CDR1 SGHDT, CDR2 YYEEEE. CDR3 in amino acids: CASSVAPGERGGYTF. CDR3 in DNA: TGTGCCAGCAGCGTGGCACCTGGGGAGCGTGGAGGCTACACCTTC. The whole variable domain, remainder taken from reference TRBV5-6 and TRBJ1-2, is DAGVTQSPTHLIKTRGQQVTLRCSPKSGHDTVSWYQQALGQGPQFIFQYYEEEERQRGNFPDRFSGHQFPNYSSELNVNALLLGDSALYLCASSVAPGERGGYTFGSGTRLTVV.

The chain recombines TRBV5-4 with TRBJ2-5; the D gene is possibly TRBD2 (5 bases). V was pared by 2 bases and J by 5 bases, with 10 bases between. This CDR3 has 13 amino acids. Germline CDR1 reads SGHNT; CDR2 reads YYREEE (reference sequence). The chain's CDR3 is CASSLEGWETQYF. The CDR3 DNA sequence: TGTGCCAGCAGCTTAGAGGGTTGGGAGACCCAGTACTTC.

The chain joins TRBV2 to TRBJ2-2, with D tentatively TRBD1 (6 bases). The germline gives CDR1 SNHLY, CDR2 FYNNEI. V gave up 5 bases and J gave up 2 bases, with 15 bases separating them. The CDR3 is made up of 16 amino acids. CDR3 DNA sequence: TGTGCCAGCAGTCAACAGGGACAAAAAAACACCGGGGAGCTGTTTTTT. The encoded protein is CASSQQGQKNTGELFF. Full variable domain (missing parts from reference TRBV2 and TRBJ2-2): EPEVTQTPSHQVTQMGQEVILRCVPISNHLYFYWYRQILGQKVEFLVSFYNNEISEKSEIFDDQFSVERPDGSNFTLKIRSTKLEDSAMYFCASSQQGQKNTGELFFGEGSRLTVL.

The chain employs TRBV2 and TRBJ2-5; maybe TRBD2 (5 bases). Trimming shortened V by 1 base and J by 2 bases, and 8 bases separated the two germline ends. The CDR3 loop spans 14 amino acids. CDR1 and CDR2 from the germline V gene are SNHLY and FYNNEI. The CDR3 bases are TGTGCCAGCAGTGAAGTCGTAGCGCAAGAGACCCAGTACTTC. This codes for CASSEVVAQETQYF. The full variable domain, completed using reference TRBV2 and TRBJ2-5, is EPEVTQTPSHQVTQMGQEVILRCVPISNHLYFYWYRQILGQKVEFLVSFYNNEISEKSEIFDDQFSVERPDGSNFTLKIRSTKLEDSAMYFCASSEVVAQETQYFGPGTRLLVL.

This sequence joins TRBV9 and TRBJ2-3; D is ambiguous. The CDR3 is 13 residues long. The ends were cut back, 0 bases at V and 6 bases at J, with 8 bases in the middle. The germline gives CDR1 SGDLS, CDR2 YYNGEE. CDR3 loop: CASSVAHGDTQYF. The CDR3 DNA sequence: TGTGCCAGCAGCGTAGCTCACGGGGATACGCAGTATTTT.

This clone appeared once. This chain uses TRBV7-2 with TRBJ1-2, with TRBD1 matching 9 bases. Germline values: CDR1 SGHTA, CDR2 FQGNSA. The CDR3 has 15 amino acids. Germline trimming cut 5 bases from V and 4 bases from J; bases unmatched to any gene: 8. The chain's CDR3 is CASSLQTDRGYGYTF. CDR3 coding DNA: TGTGCCAGCAGCCTACAGACGGACAGGGGCTATGGCTACACCTTC.